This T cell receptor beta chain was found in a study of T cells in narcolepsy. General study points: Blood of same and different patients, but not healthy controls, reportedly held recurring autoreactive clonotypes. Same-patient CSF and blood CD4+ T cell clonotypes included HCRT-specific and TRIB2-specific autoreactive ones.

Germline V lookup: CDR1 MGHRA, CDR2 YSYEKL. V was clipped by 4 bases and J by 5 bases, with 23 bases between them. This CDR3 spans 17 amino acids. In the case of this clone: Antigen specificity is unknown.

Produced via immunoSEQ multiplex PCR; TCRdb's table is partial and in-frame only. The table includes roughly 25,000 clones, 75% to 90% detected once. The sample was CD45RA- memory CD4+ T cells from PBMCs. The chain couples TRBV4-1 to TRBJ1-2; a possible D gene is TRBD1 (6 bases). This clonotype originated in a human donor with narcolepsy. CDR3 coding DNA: TGCGCCAGCAGCCGAGAGCCCGCGGGCGCAGGGGTTTATGGCTACACCTTC. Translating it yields CASSREPAGAGVYGYTF.